The sequence of this T cell receptor beta chain was determined in a study of early T cells in non-severe SARS-CoV-2 infection (dated by TCRdb to the early 2020s). With respect to the entire study: TCR sequencing used bulk RNA from unsorted whole blood, so alpha and beta chains could not be paired.

What the authors observed across the whole study: VDJdb matching was skewed toward anti-spike CD8 responses and likely underestimated virus-specific expansions, missing private and CD4 specificities.

V sheds 6 bases and J sheds 0 bases, leaving 13 bases between their ends. The CDR3 covers 15 residues, taking in both the cysteine and the phenylalanine. Only the CDR3 DNA stays, 45 bases, in frame from base 1. Per the germline V gene, WSHSY is the CDR1 and SAAADI is the CDR2. This clonotype was counted only a few times. Its target antigen remains unknown. No much larger clonotype is one base removed from it; base qualities were not supplied. The library was produced with 5' RACE. The run used a NextSeq 500. The TCR library protocol attached unique molecular identifiers to individual cDNA molecules to correct for sequencing error and PCR bias. Both TCR alpha and beta chains were sequenced, and tight co-correlation was observed between alpha and beta sequence abundances in each sample. Under the source paper's analysis protocol: Decombinator V4 was used to annotate TCR sequences for V gene, J gene and CDR3. Expanded TCRs were defined as changing significantly between any two time points under a Poisson model with p below 0.0001. TCR abundances were normalised to the total number of TCRs sequenced per sample and expressed as counts per million. TRAV1-2 paired with TRAJ12, TRAJ20 or TRAJ33 defined MAIT TCRs, while TRAV10 paired with TRAJ18 defined iNKT TCRs. VDJdb, accessed on 1 November 2021, was searched for TCRs annotated for CMV, EBV and SARS-CoV-2, and TCRs annotated for more than one antigen were excluded. Using fastp trimming at Q25 and MiXCR clonotype assembly, TCRdb reanalyzed the public sequencing data and kept in-frame beta chains. One record per CDR3 amino acid sequence lists the most common genes and DNA. The V and J calls follow TCRdb's processing rather than the paper's. Present in this sample are 60,000 or so distinct CDR3 sequences, about 16% of which were seen just once. The ten largest clones capture 10% of the sample.

The study was a case-control design nested within a healthcare worker cohort in London, UK, with weekly nasopharyngeal swab PCR tests and blood sampling. Between 23 and 31 March 2020, the week of the UK lockdown, healthcare workers were enrolled and then followed up weekly for as long as 16 weeks. The origin of this receptor is an adult who was a healthcare worker with PCR-confirmed SARS-CoV-2 infection or an uninfected control (not recorded which). This sample comprised whole blood, obtained at baseline. The chain employs TRBV10-2 and TRBJ2-3; no D segment can be confidently identified. CDR3 protein: CASRVSRTSTDTQYF. At the DNA level, the sequence is TGCGCCAGCAGAGTTAGCCGAACTAGCACAGATACGCAGTATTTT.